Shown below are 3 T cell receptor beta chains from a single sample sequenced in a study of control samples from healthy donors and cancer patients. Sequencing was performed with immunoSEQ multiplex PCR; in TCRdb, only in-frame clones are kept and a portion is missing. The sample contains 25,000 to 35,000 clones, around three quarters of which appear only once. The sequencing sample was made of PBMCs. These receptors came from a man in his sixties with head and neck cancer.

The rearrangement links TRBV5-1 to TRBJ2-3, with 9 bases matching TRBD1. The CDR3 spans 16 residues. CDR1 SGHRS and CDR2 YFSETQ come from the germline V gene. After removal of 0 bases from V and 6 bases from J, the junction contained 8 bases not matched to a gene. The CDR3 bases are TGCGCCAGCAGCTTGGGGGACAGGGTGCTAAGGGATACGCAGTATTTT. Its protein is CASSLGDRVLRDTQYF.

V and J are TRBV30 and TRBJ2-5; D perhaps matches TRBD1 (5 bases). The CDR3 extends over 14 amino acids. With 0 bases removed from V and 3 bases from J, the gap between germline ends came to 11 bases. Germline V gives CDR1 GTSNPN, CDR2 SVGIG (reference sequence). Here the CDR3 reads CAWSVRQKKETQYF. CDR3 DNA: TGTGCCTGGAGTGTACGACAGAAGAAAGAGACCCAGTACTTC.

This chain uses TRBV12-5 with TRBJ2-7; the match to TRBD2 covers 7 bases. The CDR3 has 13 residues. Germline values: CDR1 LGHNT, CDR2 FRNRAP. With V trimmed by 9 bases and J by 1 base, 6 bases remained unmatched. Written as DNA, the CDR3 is TGTGCTAGCGGGATTAGCGGGTCCTACGAGCAGTACTTC. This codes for CASGISGSYEQYF.